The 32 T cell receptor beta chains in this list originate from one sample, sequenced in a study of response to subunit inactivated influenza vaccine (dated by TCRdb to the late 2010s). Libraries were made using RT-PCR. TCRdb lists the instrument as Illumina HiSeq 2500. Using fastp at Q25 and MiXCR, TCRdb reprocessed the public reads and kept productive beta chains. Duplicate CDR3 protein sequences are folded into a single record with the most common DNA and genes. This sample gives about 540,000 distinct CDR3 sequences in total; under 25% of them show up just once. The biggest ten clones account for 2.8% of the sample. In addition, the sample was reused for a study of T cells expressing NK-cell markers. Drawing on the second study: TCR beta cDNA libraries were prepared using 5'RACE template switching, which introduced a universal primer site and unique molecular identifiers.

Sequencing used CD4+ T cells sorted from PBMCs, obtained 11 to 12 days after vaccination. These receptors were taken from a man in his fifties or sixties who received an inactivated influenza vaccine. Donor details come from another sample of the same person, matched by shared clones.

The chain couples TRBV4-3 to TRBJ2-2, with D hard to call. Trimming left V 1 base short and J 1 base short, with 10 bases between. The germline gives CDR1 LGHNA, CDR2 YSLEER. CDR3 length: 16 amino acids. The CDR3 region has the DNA TGCGCCAGCAGCCAAGTAGTCAGGCAGAACACCGGGGAGCTGTTTTTT. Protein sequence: CASSQVVRQNTGELFF.

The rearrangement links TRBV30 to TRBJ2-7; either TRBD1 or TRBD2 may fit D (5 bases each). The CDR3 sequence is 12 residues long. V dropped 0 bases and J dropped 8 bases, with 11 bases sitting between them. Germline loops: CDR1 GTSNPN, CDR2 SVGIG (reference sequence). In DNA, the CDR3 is TGTGCCTGGAGTGTTTCGAGGGGCAAGCAGTACTTC. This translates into CAWSVSRGKQYF.

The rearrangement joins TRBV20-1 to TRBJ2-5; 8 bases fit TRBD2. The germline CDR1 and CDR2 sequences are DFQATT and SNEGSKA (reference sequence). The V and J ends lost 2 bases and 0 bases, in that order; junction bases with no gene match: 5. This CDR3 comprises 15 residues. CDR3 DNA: TGCAGTGCTAGACGCGGGGGGCCGTACCAAGAGACCCAGTACTTC. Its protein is CSARRGGPYQETQYF.

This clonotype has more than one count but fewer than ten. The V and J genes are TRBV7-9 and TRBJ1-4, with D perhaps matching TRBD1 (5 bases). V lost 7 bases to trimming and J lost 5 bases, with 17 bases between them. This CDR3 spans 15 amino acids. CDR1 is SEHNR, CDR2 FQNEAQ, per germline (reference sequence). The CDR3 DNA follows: TGTGCCAGCACCCTAGACGGTAACAGGAATGAAAAACTGTTTTTT. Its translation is CASTLDGNRNEKLFF.

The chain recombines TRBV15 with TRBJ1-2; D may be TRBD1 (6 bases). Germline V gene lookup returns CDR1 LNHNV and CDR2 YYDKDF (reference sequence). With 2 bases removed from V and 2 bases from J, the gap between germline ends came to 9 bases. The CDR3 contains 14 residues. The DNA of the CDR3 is TGTGCCACCAGCAGAACGACAGGAAACTATGGCTACACCTTC. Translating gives CATSRTTGNYGYTF.

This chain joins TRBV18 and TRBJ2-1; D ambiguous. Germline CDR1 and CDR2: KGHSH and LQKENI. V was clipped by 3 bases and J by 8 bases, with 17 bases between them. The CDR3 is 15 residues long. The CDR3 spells CASSPAAGINDEQFF. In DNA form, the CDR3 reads TGTGCCAGCTCACCCGCAGCCGGCATCAACGATGAGCAGTTCTTC.

Written as DNA, the CDR3 is TGTGCCAGCAGCTTGCAGGGGATAGGAAACGAAAAACTGTTTTTT. Translation gives CASSLQGIGNEKLFF. The rearrangement uses TRBV5-6 and TRBJ1-4, with D perhaps matching TRBD1 (6 bases). CDR1 SGHDT and CDR2 YYEEEE come from the germline V gene. The CDR3 length is 15 residues. V shed 1 base and J shed 8 bases, with 15 bases lying between them.

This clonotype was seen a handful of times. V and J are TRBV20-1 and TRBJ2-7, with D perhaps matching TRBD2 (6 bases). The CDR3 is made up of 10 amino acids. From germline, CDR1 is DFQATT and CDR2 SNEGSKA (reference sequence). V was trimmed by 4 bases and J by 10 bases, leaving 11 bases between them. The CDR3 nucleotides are TGCAGTGCTACCATCGGGGGTCAGTACTTC. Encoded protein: CSATIGGQYF.

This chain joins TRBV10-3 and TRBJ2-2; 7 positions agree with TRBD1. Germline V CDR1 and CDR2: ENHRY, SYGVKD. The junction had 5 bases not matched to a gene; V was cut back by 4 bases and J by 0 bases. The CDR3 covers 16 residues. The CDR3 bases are TGTGCCATCAGTGCCGACGGGACAGCGAACACCGGGGAGCTGTTTTTT. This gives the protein CAISADGTANTGELFF.

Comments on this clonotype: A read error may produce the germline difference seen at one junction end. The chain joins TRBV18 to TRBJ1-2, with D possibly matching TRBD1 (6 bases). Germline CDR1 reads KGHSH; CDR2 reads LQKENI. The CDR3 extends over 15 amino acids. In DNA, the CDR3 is TGTGCCATCTCACCACCGGGACACGACCTCTATGGCTACACCTTC. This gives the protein CAISPPGHDLYGYTF.

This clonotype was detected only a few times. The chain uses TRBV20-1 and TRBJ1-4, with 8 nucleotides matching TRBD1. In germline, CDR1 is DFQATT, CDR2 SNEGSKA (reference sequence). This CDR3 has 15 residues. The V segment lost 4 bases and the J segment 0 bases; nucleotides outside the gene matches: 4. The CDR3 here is CSATGTGATNEKLFF. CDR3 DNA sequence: TGCAGTGCTACCGGGACAGGTGCAACTAATGAAAAACTGTTTTTT.

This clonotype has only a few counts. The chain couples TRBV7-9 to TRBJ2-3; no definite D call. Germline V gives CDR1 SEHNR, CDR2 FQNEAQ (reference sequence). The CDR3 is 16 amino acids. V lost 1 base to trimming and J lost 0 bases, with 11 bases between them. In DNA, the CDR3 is TGTGCCAGCAGCTTAGAGGGCAGTCCTAGCACAGATACGCAGTATTTT. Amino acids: CASSLEGSPSTDTQYF.

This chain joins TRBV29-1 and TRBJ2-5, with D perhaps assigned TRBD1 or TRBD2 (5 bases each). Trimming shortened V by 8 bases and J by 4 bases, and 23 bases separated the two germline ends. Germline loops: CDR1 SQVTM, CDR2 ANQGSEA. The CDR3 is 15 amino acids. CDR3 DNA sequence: TGCAGCATCTTGGGGGAGAAATTTTTGGGAGAGACCCAGTACTTC. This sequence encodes CSILGEKFLGETQYF.

The CDR3 nucleotides read TGTGCCAGCAGTGAAGCGGGGCGCACCGGGGAGCTGTTTTTT. As protein: CASSEAGRTGELFF. The rearrangement joins TRBV2 to TRBJ2-2; a possible D gene is TRBD1 (5 bases). The length of the CDR3 is 14 residues. Germline V gene data show CDR1 as SNHLY and CDR2 as FYNNEI. V was shortened by 0 bases and J by 4 bases, with 6 bases between the two germline ends. The full variable domain, its missing parts supplied by reference TRBV2 and TRBJ2-2, is EPEVTQTPSHQVTQMGQEVILRCVPISNHLYFYWYRQILGQKVEFLVSFYNNEISEKSEIFDDQFSVERPDGSNFTLKIRSTKLEDSAMYFCASSEAGRTGELFFGEGSRLTVL.

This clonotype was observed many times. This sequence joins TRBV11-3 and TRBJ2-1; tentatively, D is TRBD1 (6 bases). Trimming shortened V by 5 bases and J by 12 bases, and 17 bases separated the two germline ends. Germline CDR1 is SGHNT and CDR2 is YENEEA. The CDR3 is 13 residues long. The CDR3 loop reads CASSKQDSGMQFF. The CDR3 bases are TGTGCCAGCAGCAAGCAGGACAGCGGCATGCAGTTCTTC.

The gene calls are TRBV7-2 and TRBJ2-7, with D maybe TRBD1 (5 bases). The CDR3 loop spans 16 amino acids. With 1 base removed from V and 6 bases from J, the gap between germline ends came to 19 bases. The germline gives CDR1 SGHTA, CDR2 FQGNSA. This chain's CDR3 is CASSLVGAERVLEQYF. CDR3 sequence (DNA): TGTGCCAGCAGCTTAGTTGGGGCAGAAAGGGTCCTCGAGCAGTACTTC. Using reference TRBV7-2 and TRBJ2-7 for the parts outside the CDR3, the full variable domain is GAGVSQSPSNKVTEKGKDVELRCDPISGHTALYWYRQSLGQGLEFLIYFQGNSAPDKSGLPSDRFSAERTGGSVSTLTIQRTQQEDSAVYLCASSLVGAERVLEQYFGPGTRLTVT.

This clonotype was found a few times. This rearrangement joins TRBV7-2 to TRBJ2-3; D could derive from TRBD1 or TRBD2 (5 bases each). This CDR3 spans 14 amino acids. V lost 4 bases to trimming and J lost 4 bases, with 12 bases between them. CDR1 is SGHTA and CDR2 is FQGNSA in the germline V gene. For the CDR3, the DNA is TGTGCCAGCAGCTCCCGACGAGGGGCAGATACGCAGTATTTT. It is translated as CASSSRRGADTQYF.

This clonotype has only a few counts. CDR3 DNA: TGCGCCAGCAGCCGAGGGACAACAAACTATGGCTACACCTTC. It is translated as CASSRGTTNYGYTF. The chain joins TRBV4-1 to TRBJ1-2; D possibly corresponds to TRBD1 (6 bases). Trimming took off 4 bases at V and 2 bases at J, with 11 bases between the two ends. Germline-derived CDR1 and CDR2 are MGHRA and YSYEKL. This CDR3 has 14 amino acids.

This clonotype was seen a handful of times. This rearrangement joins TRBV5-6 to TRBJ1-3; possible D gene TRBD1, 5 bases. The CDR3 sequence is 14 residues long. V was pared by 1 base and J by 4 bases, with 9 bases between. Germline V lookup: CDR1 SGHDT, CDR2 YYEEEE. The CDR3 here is CASSLSGNGNTIYF. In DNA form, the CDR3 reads TGTGCCAGCAGCTTGTCAGGGAACGGAAACACCATATATTTT.

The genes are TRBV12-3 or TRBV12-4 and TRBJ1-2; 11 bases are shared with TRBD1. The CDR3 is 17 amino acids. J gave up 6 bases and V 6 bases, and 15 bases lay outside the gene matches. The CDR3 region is CASSRLRTGGGKNGYTF. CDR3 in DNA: TGTGCCAGCAGCCGACTAAGGACAGGGGGCGGAAAAAATGGCTACACCTTC.

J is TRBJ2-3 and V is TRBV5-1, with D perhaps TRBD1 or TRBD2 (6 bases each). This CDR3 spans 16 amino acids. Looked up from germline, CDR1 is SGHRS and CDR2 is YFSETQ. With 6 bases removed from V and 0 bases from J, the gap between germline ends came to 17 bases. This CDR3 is CASKLGGPISTDTQYF. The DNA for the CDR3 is TGCGCCAGCAAATTGGGGGGCCCCATTAGCACAGATACGCAGTATTTT.

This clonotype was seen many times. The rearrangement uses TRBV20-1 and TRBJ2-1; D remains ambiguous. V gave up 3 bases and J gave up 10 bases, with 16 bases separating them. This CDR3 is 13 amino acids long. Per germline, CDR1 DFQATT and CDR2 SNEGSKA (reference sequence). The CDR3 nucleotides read TGCAGTGCTAGGGCGCACGTTCAGAGGGAGCAGTTCTTC. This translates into CSARAHVQREQFF.

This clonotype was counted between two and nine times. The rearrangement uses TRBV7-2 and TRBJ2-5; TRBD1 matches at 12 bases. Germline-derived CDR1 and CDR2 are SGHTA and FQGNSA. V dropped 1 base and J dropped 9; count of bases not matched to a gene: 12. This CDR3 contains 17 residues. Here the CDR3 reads CASSLGGSGTGGAAQYF. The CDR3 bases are TGTGCCAGCAGCTTAGGAGGTTCCGGGACAGGGGGCGCCGCCCAGTACTTC.

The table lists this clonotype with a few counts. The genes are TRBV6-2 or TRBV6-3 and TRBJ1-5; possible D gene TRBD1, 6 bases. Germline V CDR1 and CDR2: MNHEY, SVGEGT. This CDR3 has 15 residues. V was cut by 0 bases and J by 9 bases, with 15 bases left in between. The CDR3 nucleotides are TGTGCCAGCAGTTACTCGTCGGGGGCCTCAGGGCCCCAGCATTTT. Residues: CASSYSSGASGPQHF.

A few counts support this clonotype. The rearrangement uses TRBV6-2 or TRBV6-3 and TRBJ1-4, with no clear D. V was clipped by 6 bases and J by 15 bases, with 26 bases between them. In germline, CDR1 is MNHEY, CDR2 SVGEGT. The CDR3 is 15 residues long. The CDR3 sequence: CASSPRSPLLRVLFF. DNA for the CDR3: TGTGCCAGCAGCCCAAGAAGTCCGCTCCTCCGAGTGTTGTTTTTT.

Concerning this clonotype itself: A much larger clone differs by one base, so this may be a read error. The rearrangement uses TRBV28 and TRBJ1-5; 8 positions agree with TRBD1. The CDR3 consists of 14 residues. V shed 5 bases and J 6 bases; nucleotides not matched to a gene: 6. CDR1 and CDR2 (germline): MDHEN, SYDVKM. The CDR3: CASSIVQGGQPQHF. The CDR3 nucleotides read TGTGCCAGCAGTATAGTACAGGGGGGTCAGCCCCAGCATTTT.

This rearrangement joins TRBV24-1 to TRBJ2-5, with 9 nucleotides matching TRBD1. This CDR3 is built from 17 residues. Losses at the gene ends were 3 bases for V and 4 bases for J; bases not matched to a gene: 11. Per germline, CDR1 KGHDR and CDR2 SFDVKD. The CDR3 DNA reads TGTGCCACCAGTGATGGGACGGACAGGGGCGCTGGAGAGACCCAGTACTTC. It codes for CATSDGTDRGAGETQYF.

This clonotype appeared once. The CDR3 here is CASSEMDRDYGYTF. The CDR3 coding sequence is TGCGCCAGCAGTGAGATGGACAGGGATTATGGCTACACCTTC. This rearrangement joins TRBV10-2 to TRBJ1-2; 8 bases line up with TRBD1. This CDR3 spans 14 amino acids. Germline CDR1 reads WSHSY; CDR2 reads SAAADI. V lost 2 bases and J lost 5; bases outside the gene matches: 4.

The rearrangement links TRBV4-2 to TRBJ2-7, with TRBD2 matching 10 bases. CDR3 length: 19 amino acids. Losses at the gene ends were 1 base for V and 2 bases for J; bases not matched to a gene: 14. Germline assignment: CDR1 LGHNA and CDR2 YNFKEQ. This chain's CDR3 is CASSQVKGASGRAPYEQYF. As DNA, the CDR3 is TGTGCCAGCAGCCAAGTAAAGGGGGCAAGCGGGAGGGCCCCCTACGAGCAGTACTTC.

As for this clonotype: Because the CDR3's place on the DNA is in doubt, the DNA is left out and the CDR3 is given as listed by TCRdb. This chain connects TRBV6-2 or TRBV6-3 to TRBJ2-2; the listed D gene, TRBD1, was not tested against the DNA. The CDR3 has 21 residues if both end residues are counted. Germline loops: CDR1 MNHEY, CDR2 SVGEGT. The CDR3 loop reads CASSYSITFGPGQAFTGELFF.

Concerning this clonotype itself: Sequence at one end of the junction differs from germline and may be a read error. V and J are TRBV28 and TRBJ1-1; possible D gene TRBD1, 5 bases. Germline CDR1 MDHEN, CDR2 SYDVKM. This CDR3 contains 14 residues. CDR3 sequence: CANTLKGRRTDAFF. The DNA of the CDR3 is TGTGCCAACACCCTCAAGGGGCGGCGGACTGACGCTTTCTTT.

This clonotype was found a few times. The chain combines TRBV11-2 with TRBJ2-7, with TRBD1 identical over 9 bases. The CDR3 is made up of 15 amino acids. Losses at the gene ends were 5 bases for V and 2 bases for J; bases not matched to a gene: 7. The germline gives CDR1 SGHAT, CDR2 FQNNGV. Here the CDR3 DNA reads TGTGCCAGCAGCCAAATTTGGGACAGGGCCTACGAGCAGTACTTC. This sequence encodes CASSQIWDRAYEQYF.